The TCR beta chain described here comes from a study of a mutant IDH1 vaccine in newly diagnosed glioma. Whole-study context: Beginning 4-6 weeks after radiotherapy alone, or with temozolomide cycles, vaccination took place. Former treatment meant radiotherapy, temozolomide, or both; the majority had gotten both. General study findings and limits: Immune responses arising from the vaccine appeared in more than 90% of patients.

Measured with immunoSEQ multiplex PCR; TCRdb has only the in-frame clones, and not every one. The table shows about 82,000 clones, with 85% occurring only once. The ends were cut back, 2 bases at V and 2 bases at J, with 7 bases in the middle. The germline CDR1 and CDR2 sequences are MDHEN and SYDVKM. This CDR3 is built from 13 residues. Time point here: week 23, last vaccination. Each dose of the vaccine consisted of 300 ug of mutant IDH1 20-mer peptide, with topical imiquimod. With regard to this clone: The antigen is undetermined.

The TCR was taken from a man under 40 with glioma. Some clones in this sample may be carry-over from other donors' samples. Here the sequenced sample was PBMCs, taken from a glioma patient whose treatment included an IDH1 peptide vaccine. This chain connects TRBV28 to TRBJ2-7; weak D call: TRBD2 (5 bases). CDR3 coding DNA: TGTGCCAGCAGTTTAGACGGGACCTACGAGCAGTACTTC. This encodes CASSLDGTYEQYF.